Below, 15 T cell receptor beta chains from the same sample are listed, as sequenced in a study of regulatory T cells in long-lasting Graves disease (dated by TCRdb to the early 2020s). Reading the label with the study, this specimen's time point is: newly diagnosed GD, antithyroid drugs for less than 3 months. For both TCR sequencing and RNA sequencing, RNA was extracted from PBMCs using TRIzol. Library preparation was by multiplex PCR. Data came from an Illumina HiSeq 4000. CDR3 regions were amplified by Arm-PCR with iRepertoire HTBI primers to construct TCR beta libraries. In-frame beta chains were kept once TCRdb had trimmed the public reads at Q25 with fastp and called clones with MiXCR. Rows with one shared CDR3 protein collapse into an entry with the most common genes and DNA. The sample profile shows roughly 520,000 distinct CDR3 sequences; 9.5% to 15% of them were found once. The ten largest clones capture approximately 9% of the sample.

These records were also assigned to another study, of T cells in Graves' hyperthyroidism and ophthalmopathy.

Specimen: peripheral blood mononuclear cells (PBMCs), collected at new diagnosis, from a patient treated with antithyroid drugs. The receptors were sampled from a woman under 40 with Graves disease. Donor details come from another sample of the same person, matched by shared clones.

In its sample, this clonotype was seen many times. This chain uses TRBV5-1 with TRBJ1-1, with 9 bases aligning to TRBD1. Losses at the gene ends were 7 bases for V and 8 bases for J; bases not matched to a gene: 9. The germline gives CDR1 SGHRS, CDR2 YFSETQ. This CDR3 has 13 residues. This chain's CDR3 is CASRPPTGGEAFF. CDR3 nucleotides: TGCGCCAGCCGGCCTCCGACAGGGGGGGAAGCTTTCTTT.

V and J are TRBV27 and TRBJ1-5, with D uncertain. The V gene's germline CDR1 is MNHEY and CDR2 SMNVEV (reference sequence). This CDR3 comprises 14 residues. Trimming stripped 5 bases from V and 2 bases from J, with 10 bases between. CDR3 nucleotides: TGTGCCAGCAGTGACGGACGGGGCAATCAGCCCCAGCATTTT. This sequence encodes CASSDGRGNQPQHF.

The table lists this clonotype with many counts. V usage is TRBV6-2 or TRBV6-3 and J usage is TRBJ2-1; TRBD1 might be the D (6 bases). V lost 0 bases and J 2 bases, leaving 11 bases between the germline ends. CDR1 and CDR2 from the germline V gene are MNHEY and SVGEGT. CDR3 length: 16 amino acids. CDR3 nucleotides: TGTGCCAGCAGTTACTCCCGGGACAACCCCTACAATGAGCAGTTCTTC. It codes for CASSYSRDNPYNEQFF.

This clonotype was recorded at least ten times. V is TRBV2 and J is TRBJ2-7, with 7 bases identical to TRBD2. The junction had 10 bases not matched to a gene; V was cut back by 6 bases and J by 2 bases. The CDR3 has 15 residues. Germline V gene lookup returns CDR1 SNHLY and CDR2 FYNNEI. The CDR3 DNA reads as TGTGCCAGCAGCGATACTAGCGCGTACACCTACGAGCAGTACTTC. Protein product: CASSDTSAYTYEQYF.

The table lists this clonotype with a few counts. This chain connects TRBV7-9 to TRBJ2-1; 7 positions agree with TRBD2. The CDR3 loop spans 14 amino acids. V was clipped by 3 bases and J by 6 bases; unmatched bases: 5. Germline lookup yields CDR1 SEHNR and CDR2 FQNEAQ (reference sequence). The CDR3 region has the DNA TGTGCCAGCAGCTTCGGGACTACGTTCAATGAGCAGTTCTTC. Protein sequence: CASSFGTTFNEQFF.

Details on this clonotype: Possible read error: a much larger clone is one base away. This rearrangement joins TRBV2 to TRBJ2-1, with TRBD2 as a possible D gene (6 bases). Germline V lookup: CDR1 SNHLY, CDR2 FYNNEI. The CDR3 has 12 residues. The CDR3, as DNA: TGTGCCAGCGGGAGGACCTACAATGAGCAGCTCTTC. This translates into CASGRTYNEQLF. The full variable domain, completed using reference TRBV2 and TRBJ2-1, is EPEVTQTPSHQVTQMGQEVILRCVPISNHLYFYWYRQILGQKVEFLVSFYNNEISEKSEIFDDQFSVERPDGSNFTLKIRSTKLEDSAMYFCASGRTYNEQLFGPGTRLTVL.

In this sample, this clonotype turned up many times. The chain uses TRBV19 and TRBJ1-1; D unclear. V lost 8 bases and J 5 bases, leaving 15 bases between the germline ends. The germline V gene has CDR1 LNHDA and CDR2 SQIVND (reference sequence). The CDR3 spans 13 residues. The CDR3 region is CASSGWEGTEAFF. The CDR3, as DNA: TGTGCCAGTTCGGGGTGGGAGGGAACTGAAGCTTTCTTT.

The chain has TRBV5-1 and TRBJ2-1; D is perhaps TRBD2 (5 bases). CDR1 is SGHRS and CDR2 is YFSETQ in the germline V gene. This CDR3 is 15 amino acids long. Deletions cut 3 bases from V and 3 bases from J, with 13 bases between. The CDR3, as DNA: TGCGCCAGCAGCTCCCTTGGGGAGATCTACAATGAGCAGTTCTTC. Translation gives CASSSLGEIYNEQFF.

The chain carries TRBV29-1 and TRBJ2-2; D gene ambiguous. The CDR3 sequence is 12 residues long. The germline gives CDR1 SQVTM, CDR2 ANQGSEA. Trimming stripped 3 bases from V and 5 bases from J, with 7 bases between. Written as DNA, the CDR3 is TGCAGCGTTGAGTTACAGACCGGGGAGCTGTTTTTT. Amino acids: CSVELQTGELFF.

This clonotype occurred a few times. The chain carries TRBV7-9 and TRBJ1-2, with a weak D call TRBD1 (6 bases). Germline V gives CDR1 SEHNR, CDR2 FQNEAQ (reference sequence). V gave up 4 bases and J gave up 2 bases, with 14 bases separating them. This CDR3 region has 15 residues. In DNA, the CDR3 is TGTGCCAGCAGCTCAGCGGACAGTCCAAACTATGGCTACACCTTC. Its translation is CASSSADSPNYGYTF.

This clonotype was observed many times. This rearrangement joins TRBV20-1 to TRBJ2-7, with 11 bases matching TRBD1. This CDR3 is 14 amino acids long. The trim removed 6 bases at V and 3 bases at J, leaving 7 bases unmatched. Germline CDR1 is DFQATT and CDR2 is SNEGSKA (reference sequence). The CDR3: CSAARTGGIYEQYF. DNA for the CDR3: TGCAGTGCAGCCAGGACAGGGGGCATCTACGAGCAGTACTTC.

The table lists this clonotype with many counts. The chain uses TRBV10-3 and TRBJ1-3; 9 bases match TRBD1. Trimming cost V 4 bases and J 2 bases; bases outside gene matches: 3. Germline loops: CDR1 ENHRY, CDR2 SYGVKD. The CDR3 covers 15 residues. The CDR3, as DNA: TGTGCCATCAGTGCAACAGGGGGCCCTGGAAACACCATATATTTT. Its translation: CAISATGGPGNTIYF.

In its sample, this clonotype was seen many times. CDR3 residues: CASSYRGQGSYGYTF. CDR3 DNA: TGTGCCAGCAGTTACAGAGGACAGGGATCATATGGCTACACCTTC. This chain links TRBV6-9 with TRBJ1-2, with 8 positions matching TRBD1. V lost 3 bases and J lost 5; bases outside the gene matches: 8. The CDR3 extends over 15 amino acids. The V gene's germline CDR1 is MNHGY and CDR2 SVAAGI.

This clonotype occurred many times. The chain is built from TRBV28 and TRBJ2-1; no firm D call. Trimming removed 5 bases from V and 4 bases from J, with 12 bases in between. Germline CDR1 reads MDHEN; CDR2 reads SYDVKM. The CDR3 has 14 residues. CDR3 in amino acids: CASSLQPNYNEQFF. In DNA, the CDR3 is TGTGCCAGCAGTCTACAGCCAAATTACAATGAGCAGTTCTTC.

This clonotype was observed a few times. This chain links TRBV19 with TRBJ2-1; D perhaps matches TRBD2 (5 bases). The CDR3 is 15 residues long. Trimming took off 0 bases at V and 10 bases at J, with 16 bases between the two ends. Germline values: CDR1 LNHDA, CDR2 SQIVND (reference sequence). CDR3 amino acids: CASSIDGSEGREQFF. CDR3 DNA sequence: TGTGCCAGTAGTATAGATGGGTCCGAGGGAAGAGAGCAGTTCTTC.